These 23 T cell receptor beta chains came from one sample sequenced in a study of blood T cell repertoires in COVID-19. The method was immunoSEQ multiplex PCR; TCRdb's version includes in-frame clones alone and lacks a portion of them. The table lists more than 95,000 clones, more than 80% of them singletons. The sequenced sample consisted of peripheral blood. The receptors were gathered from a woman in her sixties with acute or convalescent COVID-19.

The V call is TRBV27, the J call TRBJ1-1, with 11 bases aligning to TRBD1. Germline CDR1 and CDR2: MNHEY and SMNVEV (reference sequence). V dropped 6 bases and J dropped 7; count of bases not matched to a gene: 7. The CDR3 sequence is 14 residues long. CDR3 residues: CASSSGTGGNEAFF. CDR3 DNA: TGTGCCAGCAGCTCAGGGACAGGGGGAAATGAAGCTTTCTTT.

The chain has TRBV5-4 and TRBJ2-1; D might be TRBD2 (5 bases). V was cut by 4 bases and J by 0 bases, with 11 bases left in between. The germline V gene encodes CDR1 SGHNT and CDR2 YYREEE (reference sequence). This CDR3 is built from 15 residues. The DNA of the CDR3 is TGTGCCAGCAGCAAGGACTTTAGCTCCTACAATGAGCAGTTCTTC. Translation: CASSKDFSSYNEQFF.

The chain has TRBV7-2 and TRBJ1-6, with D unresolved. CDR1 is SGHTA and CDR2 is FQGNSA in the germline V gene. Between the trimmed V and J ends, which lost 4 bases and 8 bases, there was a span of 9 bases. This CDR3 comprises 13 residues. This chain's CDR3 is CASSSWRDSPLHF. Here the CDR3 DNA reads TGTGCCAGCAGCTCATGGCGGGATTCACCCCTCCACTTT.

The chain uses TRBV27 and TRBJ2-7; 11 bases agree with TRBD1. Germline V CDR1 and CDR2: MNHEY, SMNVEV (reference sequence). This CDR3 has 13 amino acids. The ends lost 6 bases at V and 5 bases at J; junction bases unmatched: 3. The CDR3 sequence is CASRGQGGDEQYF. CDR3 nucleotides: TGTGCCAGCAGGGGACAGGGGGGTGACGAGCAGTACTTC.

The count of this clone is one. CDR3 loop: CASRQGTGELFF. CDR3 nucleotides: TGTGCCAGCCGGCAGGGGACCGGGGAGCTGTTTTTT. The chain has TRBV28 and TRBJ2-2, with TRBD1 as a possible D gene (6 bases). V shed 8 bases and J shed 5 bases, with 9 bases lying between them. Germline CDR1 reads MDHEN; CDR2 reads SYDVKM. This CDR3 spans 12 amino acids.

V and J are TRBV3-1 (or the pseudogene TRBV3-2) and TRBJ1-4; unclear D gene. The CDR3 covers 13 residues. The germline V gene has CDR1 LGHDT and CDR2 YNNKEL (reference sequence). With 4 bases removed from V and 8 bases from J, the gap between germline ends came to 11 bases. The CDR3 region is CASSPREDEKLFF. The CDR3 DNA follows: TGTGCCAGCAGCCCCCGGGAAGACGAAAAACTGTTTTTT.

The chain joins TRBV21-1 to TRBJ2-2; TRBD1 is the table's D call and was not checked against the DNA. TRBV21-1 is a pseudogene. The CDR3 is 18 residues long. The CDR3 loop is CASSKETGGTEDTGELFF. CDR3 nucleotides: TGTGCCAGCAGCAAAGAAACAGGGGGCACCGAGGACACCGGGGAGCTGTTTTTT.

The CDR3 reads CASSQTGIEQYV. As DNA, the CDR3 is TGTGCCAGCAGCCAGACAGGGATCGAGCAGTACGTC. V gene TRBV5-8 combines with J gene TRBJ2-7; 7 bases map to TRBD1. There are 12 residues in the CDR3. Germline V gives CDR1 SGHTS, CDR2 YDEGEE. V trimming: 4 bases; J trimming: 6 bases; junction bases outside the gene matches: 4.

The V call is TRBV6-5, the J call TRBJ2-4; D is perhaps TRBD2 (5 bases). V was cut by 8 bases and J by 6 bases, with 14 bases left in between. The CDR3 sequence is 13 residues long. Germline CDR1 MNHEY, CDR2 SVGAGI. The CDR3 sequence is CASDEGSRNIQYF. For the CDR3, the DNA is TGTGCCAGCGACGAGGGCTCAAGAAACATTCAGTACTTC.

This chain uses TRBV28 with TRBJ2-2, with TRBD2 matching over 9 bases. V was pared by 4 bases and J by 9 bases, with 12 bases of the junction left unmatched. CDR1 and CDR2 (germline): MDHEN, SYDVKM. This CDR3 region has 16 residues. In nucleotides, the CDR3 is TGTGCCAGCAGTTCTCCCGGACTAGCGCAAGACCGGGAGCTGTTTTTT. This translates into CASSSPGLAQDRELFF.

The chain employs TRBV5-1 and TRBJ2-3; a weak D match, TRBD1 (5 bases). CDR3 size: 16 residues. Trimming removed 6 bases at V and 0 bases at J, with 17 bases between. Germline V gene sequence: CDR1 SGHRS, CDR2 YFSETQ. This chain's CDR3 is CASTLWGGQSTDTQYF. The CDR3 coding sequence is TGCGCCAGCACTTTATGGGGCGGCCAAAGCACAGATACGCAGTATTTT.

The chain carries TRBV9 and TRBJ1-2; weak D call: TRBD1 (5 bases). In germline, CDR1 is SGDLS, CDR2 YYNGEE. The CDR3 is made up of 16 amino acids. V was trimmed by 0 bases and J by 8 bases, leaving 20 bases between them. CDR3 in amino acids: CASSVVPGGVVEGYTF. The DNA for the CDR3 is TGTGCCAGCAGCGTAGTACCGGGAGGGGTCGTAGAGGGCTACACCTTC.

The CDR3 region is CASGPMGGEQFF. The CDR3 nucleotides read TGTGCTAGTGGTCCCATGGGGGGTGAGCAGTTCTTC. The chain combines TRBV12-5 with TRBJ2-1, with D maybe TRBD2 (6 bases). V was shortened by 5 bases and J by 9 bases, with 11 bases between the two germline ends. From germline, CDR1 is LGHNT and CDR2 FRNRAP. The CDR3 sequence is 12 residues long.

As for this clone: Other DNA sequences in this sample translate to the same CDR3. The chain is built from TRBV18 and TRBJ1-2, with 8 bases matching TRBD1. CDR3 length equals 14 residues. Germline lookup yields CDR1 KGHSH and CDR2 LQKENI. The V segment lost 4 bases and the J segment 6 bases; nucleotides outside the gene matches: 7. CDR3 in amino acids: CASSLGQGRDGYTF. The DNA of the CDR3 is TGTGCCAGCTCACTTGGACAGGGTAGGGATGGCTACACCTTC.

This chain connects TRBV2 to TRBJ1-4; 8 positions agree with TRBD1. Looked up from germline, CDR1 is SNHLY and CDR2 is FYNNEI. CDR3 length equals 14 residues. V shed 6 bases and J 2 bases; nucleotides not matched to a gene: 2. Written as DNA, the CDR3 is TGTGCCAGCAGCAGGACAGGGACTAATGAAAAACTGTTTTTT. Translating it yields CASSRTGTNEKLFF.

The chain carries TRBV7-2 and TRBJ2-1, with D maybe TRBD2 (6 bases). This CDR3 has 13 residues. Trimming pared 3 bases from V and 9 bases from J, leaving 12 bases between. Germline V gives CDR1 SGHTA, CDR2 FQGNSA. CDR3 in amino acids: CASSFLRGIEQFF. In nucleotides, the CDR3 is TGTGCCAGCAGCTTCCTCCGGGGGATTGAGCAGTTCTTC.

The CDR3: CASSFASGRGGNEQFF. CDR3 DNA sequence: TGCGCCAGCAGCTTTGCGTCAGGGCGTGGGGGGAATGAGCAGTTCTTC. The gene calls are TRBV5-1 and TRBJ2-1, with a tentative D call TRBD2 (6 bases). This CDR3 spans 16 amino acids. Germline V CDR1 and CDR2: SGHRS, YFSETQ. Trimming left V 2 bases short and J 7 bases short, with 19 bases between. Variable domain in full (rest from reference TRBV5-1 and TRBJ2-1): KAGVTQTPRYLIKTRGQQVTLSCSPISGHRSVSWYQQTPGQGLQFLFEYFSETQRNKGNFPGRFSGRQFSNSRSEMNVSTLELGDSALYLCASSFASGRGGNEQFFGPGTRLTVL.

V is TRBV30 and J is TRBJ1-3, with 8 bases fitting TRBD1. Per the germline V gene, CDR1 is GTSNPN and CDR2 is SVGIG (reference sequence). V lost 5 bases to trimming and J lost 0 bases; unmatched junction nucleotides: 9. The CDR3 spans 16 residues. The CDR3 loop is CAWGLSTGGSGNTIYF. CDR3 in DNA: TGTGCCTGGGGACTCTCAACAGGGGGCTCTGGAAACACCATATATTTT.

The chain recombines TRBV5-4 with TRBJ2-5, with 8 bases aligning to TRBD1. With 3 bases clipped from V and 2 bases from J, the junction kept 6 bases outside the gene matches. The CDR3 runs 15 residues. CDR1 and CDR2 from the germline V gene are SGHNT and YYREEE (reference sequence). The CDR3 coding sequence is TGTGCCAGCAGCTCAGGACAGGGAAGACAAGAGACCCAGTACTTC. Protein sequence: CASSSGQGRQETQYF.

This chain joins TRBV2 and TRBJ2-3, with 7 positions matching TRBD1. The CDR3 consists of 14 residues. V lost 7 bases and J lost 3; bases outside the gene matches: 7. CDR1 is SNHLY, CDR2 FYNNEI, per germline. The CDR3 DNA follows: TGTGCCAGCACAAGAGGCAGGGGGACAGATACGCAGTATTTT. The encoded protein is CASTRGRGTDTQYF.

The chain links TRBV19 to TRBJ1-2, with D possibly matching TRBD1 (5 bases). Trimming shortened V by 3 bases and J by 4 bases, and 18 bases separated the two germline ends. The CDR3 has 16 amino acids. The germline CDR1 and CDR2 sequences are LNHDA and SQIVND (reference sequence). DNA for the CDR3: TGTGCCAGTAGTATTGGACAAAACCCAATCTCCTATGGCTACACCTTC. Amino acids: CASSIGQNPISYGYTF.

The chain has TRBV6-5 and TRBJ1-2; D ambiguous. The CDR3 length is 15 residues. V lost 10 bases and J 3 bases, leaving 21 bases between the germline ends. Germline lookup yields CDR1 MNHEY and CDR2 SVGAGI. In DNA, the CDR3 is TGTGCCACCCTCCCCCCCGGGCGGGAATACTATGGCTACACCTTC. This gives the protein CATLPPGREYYGYTF.

The rearrangement uses TRBV5-4 and TRBJ1-1; 7 nucleotides align to TRBD1. The CDR3 has 13 residues. Trimming cost V 3 bases and J 1 base; bases outside gene matches: 0. The germline V gene has CDR1 SGHNT and CDR2 YYREEE (reference sequence). The CDR3 protein is CASSWDRNTEAFF. For the CDR3, the DNA is TGTGCCAGCAGCTGGGACAGGAACACTGAAGCTTTCTTT.